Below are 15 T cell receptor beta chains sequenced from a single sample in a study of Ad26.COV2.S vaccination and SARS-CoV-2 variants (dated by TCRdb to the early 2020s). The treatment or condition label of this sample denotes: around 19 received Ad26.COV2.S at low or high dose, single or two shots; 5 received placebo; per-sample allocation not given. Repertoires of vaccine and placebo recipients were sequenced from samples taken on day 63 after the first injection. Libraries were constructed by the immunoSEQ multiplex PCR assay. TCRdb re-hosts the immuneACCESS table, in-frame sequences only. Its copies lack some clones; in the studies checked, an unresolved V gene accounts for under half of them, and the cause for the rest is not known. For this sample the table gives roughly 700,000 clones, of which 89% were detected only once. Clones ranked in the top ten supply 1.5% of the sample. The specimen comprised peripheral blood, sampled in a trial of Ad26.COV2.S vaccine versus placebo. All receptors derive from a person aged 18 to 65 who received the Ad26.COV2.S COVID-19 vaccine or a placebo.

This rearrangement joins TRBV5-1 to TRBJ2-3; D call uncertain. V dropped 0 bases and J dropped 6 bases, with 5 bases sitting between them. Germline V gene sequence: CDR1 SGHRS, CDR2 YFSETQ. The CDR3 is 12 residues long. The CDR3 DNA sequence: TGCGCCAGCAGCTTGGCCGGGGATACGCAGTATTTT. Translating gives CASSLAGDTQYF.

CDR3 in amino acids: CASSLMTITDTQYF. CDR3 sequence (DNA): TGTGCCAGCAGCTTAATGACGATCACAGATACGCAGTATTTT. The gene calls are TRBV7-3 and TRBJ2-3; D remains unclear. The V gene's germline CDR1 is SGHTA and CDR2 FQGTGA. The CDR3 is 14 residues long. Between the trimmed V and J ends, which lost 1 base and 2 bases, there was a span of 7 bases.

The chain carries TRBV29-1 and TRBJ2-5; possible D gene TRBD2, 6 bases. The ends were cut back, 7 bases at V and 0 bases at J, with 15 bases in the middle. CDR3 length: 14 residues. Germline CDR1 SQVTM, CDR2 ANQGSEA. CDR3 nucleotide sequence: TGCAGCGCCCGCCTAGGGGACTACCAAGAGACCCAGTACTTC. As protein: CSARLGDYQETQYF. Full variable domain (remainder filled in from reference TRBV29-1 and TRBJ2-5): SAVISQKPSRDICQRGTSLTIQCQVDSQVTMMFWYRQQPGQSLTLIATANQGSEATYESGFVIDKFPISRPNLTFSTLTVSNMSPEDSSIYLCSARLGDYQETQYFGPGTRLLVL.

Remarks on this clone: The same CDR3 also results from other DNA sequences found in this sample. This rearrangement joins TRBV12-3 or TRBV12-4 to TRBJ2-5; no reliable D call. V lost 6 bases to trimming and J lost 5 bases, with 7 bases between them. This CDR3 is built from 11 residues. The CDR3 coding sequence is TGTGCCAGCAGCCCCGGCGAGACCCAGTACTTC. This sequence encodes CASSPGETQYF.

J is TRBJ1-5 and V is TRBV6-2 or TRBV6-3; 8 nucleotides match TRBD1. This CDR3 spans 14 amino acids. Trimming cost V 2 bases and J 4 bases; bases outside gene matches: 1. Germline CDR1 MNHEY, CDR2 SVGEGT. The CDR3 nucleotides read TGTGCCAGCAGTTACGGGACAGGTAATCAGCCCCAGCATTTT. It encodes CASSYGTGNQPQHF.

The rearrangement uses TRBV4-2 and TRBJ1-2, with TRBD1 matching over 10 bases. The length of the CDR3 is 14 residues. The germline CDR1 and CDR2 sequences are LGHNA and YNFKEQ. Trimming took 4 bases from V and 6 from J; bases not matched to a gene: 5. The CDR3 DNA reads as TGTGCCAGCAGCCCCCGGACAGGGGGTAATGGCTACACCTTC. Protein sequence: CASSPRTGGNGYTF.

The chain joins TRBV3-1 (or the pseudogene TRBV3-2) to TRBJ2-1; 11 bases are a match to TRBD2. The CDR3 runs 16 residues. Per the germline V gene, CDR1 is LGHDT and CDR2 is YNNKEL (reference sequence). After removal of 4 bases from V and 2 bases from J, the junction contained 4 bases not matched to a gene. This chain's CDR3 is CASSPLAGGAYNEQFF. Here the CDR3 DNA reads TGTGCCAGCAGCCCTCTAGCGGGAGGTGCCTACAATGAGCAGTTCTTC.

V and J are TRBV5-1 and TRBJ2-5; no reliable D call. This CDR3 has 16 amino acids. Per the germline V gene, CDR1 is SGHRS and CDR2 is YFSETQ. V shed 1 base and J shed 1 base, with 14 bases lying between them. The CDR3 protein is CASSLTVRPLQETQYF. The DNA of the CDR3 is TGCGCCAGCAGCTTGACAGTACGTCCCCTCCAAGAGACCCAGTACTTC.

In nucleotides, the CDR3 is TGTGCCAGCAGCCGACAGGAAAGGGAGACCCAGTACTTC. Protein sequence: CASSRQERETQYF. This rearrangement joins TRBV11-3 to TRBJ2-5, with D possibly matching TRBD1 (6 bases). V gave up 5 bases and J gave up 5 bases, with 12 bases separating them. The CDR3 is 13 amino acids. The germline gives CDR1 SGHNT, CDR2 YENEEA.

CDR3 protein: CASTTTGTKTQYF. As DNA, the CDR3 is TGTGCCAGTACCACGACAGGGACGAAGACCCAGTACTTC. The chain has TRBV19 and TRBJ2-5, with 7 bases identical to TRBD1. V gave up 7 bases and J gave up 6 bases; unmatched junction bases: 8. The CDR3 totals 13 residues. Germline CDR1 LNHDA, CDR2 SQIVND (reference sequence).

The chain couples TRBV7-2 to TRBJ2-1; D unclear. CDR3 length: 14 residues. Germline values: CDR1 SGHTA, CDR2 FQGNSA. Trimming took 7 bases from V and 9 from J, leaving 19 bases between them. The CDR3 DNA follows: TGTGCCAGCACCCTCTCGGCTTGGGTGGTTGAGCAGTTCTTC. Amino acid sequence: CASTLSAWVVEQFF.

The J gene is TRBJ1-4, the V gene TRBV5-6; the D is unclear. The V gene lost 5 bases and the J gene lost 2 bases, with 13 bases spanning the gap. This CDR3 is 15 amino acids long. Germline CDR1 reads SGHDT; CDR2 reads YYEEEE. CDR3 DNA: TGTGCCAGCAGTTACCTCAGGTCCACTAATGAAAAACTGTTTTTT. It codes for CASSYLRSTNEKLFF.

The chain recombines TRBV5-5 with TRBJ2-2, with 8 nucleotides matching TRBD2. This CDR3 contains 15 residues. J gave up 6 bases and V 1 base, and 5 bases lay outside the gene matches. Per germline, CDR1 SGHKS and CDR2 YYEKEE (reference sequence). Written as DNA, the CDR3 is TGTGCCAGCAGCTTGAAACTAGCGGTTGCCGGGGAGCTGTTTTTT. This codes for CASSLKLAVAGELFF.

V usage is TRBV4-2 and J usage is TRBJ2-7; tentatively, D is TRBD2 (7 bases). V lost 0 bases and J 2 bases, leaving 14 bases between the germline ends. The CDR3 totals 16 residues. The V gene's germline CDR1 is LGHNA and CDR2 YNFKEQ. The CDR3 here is CASSQDSGGGTYEQYF. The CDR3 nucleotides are TGTGCCAGCAGCCAAGACTCCGGCGGGGGCACCTACGAGCAGTACTTC.

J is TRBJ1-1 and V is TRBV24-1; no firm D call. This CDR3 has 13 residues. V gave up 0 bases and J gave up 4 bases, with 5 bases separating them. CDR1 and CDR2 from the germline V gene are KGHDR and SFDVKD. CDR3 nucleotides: TGTGCCACCAGTGATTTGCTAAGCACTGAAGCTTTCTTT. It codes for CATSDLLSTEAFF.